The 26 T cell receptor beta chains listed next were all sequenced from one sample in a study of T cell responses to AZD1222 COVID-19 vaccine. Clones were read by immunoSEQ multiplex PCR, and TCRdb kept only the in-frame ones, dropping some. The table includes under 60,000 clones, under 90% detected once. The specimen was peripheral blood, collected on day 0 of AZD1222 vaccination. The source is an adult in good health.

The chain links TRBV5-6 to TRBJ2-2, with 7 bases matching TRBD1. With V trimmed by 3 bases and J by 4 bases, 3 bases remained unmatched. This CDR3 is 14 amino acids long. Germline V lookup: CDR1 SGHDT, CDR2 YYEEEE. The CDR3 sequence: CASSWGQTTGELFF. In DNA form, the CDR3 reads TGTGCCAGCAGCTGGGGACAGACCACCGGGGAGCTGTTTTTT.

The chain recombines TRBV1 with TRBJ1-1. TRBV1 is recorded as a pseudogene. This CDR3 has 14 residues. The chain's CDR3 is CTSSRDGRNTEAFF. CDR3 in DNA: TGCACCAGCAGCCGGGACGGCCGGAACACTGAAGCTTTCTTT.

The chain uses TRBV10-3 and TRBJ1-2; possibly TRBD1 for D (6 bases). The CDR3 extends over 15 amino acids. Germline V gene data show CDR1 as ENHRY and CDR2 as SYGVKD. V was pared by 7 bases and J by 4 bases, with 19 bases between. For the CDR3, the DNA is TGTGCCATCACCCCCGGTGAGGGGGTCATCTATGGCTACACCTTC. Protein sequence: CAITPGEGVIYGYTF.

The CDR3 is CATRGQGGWNEQYF. DNA for the CDR3: TGTGCCACTCGAGGACAGGGGGGATGGAACGAGCAGTACTTC. The V call is TRBV2, the J call TRBJ2-7; 10 bases match TRBD1. Germline V gene sequence: CDR1 SNHLY, CDR2 FYNNEI. The ends lost 10 bases at V and 5 bases at J; junction bases unmatched: 11. The CDR3 consists of 14 residues.

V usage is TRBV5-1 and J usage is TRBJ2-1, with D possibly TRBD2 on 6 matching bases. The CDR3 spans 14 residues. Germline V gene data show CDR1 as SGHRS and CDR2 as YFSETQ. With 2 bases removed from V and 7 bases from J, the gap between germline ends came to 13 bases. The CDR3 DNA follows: TGCGCCAGCAGCTTAATCCAGGGAGGTAATGAGCAGTTCTTC. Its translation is CASSLIQGGNEQFF.

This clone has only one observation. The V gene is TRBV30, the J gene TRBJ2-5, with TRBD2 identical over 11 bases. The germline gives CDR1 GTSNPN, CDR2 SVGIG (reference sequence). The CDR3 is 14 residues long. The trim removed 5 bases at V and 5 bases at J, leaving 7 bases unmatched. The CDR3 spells CAWGTSGSVETQYF. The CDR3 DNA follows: TGTGCCTGGGGCACTAGCGGGAGTGTTGAGACCCAGTACTTC.

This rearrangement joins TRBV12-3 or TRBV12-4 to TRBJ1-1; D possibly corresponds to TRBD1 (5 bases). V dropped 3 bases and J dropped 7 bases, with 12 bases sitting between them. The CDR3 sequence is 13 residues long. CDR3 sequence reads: CASSLGGLFEAFF. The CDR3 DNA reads TGTGCCAGCAGTTTGGGGGGATTGTTTGAAGCTTTCTTT.

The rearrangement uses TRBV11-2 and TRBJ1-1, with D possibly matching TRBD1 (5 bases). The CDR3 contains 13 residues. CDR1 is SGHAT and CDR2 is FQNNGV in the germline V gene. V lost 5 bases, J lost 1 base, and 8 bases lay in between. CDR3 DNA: TGTGCCAGCAGCAGAGGACAGAACACTGAAGCTTTCTTT. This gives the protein CASSRGQNTEAFF.

The CDR3 nucleotides are TGTGCCAGCGGGAGTGGTAGGGGGAGCGGCTACACCTTC. Amino acid sequence: CASGSGRGSGYTF. The V and J genes are TRBV6-5 and TRBJ1-2; D may be TRBD1 (6 bases). The CDR3 is 13 residues long. Looked up from germline, CDR1 is MNHEY and CDR2 is SVGAGI. V lost 8 bases, J lost 8 bases, and 18 bases lay in between.

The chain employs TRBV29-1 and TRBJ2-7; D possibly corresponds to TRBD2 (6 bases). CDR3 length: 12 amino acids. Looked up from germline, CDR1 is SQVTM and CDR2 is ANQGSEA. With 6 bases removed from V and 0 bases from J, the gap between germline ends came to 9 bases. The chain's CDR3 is CSVEGISYEQYF. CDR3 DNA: TGCAGCGTGGAGGGGATCTCCTACGAGCAGTACTTC.

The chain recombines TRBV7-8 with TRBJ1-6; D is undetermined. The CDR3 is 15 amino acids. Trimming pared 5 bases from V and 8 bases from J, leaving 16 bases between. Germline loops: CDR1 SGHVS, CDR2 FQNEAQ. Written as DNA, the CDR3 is TGTGCCAGCAGCCCAGTGATGGGCGGGCATTCACCCCTCCACTTT. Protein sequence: CASSPVMGGHSPLHF. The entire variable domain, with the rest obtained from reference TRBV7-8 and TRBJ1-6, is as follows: GAGVSQSPRYKVAKRGQDVALRCDPISGHVSLFWYQQALGQGPEFLTYFQNEAQLDKSGLPSDRFFAERPEGSVSTLKIQRTQQEDSAVYLCASSPVMGGHSPLHFGNGTRLTVT.

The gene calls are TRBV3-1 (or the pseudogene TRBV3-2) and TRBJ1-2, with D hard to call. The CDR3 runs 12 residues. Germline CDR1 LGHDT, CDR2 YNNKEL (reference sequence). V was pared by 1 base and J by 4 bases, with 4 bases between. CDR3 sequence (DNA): TGTGCCAGCAGCCAAGCGGCCTATGGCTACACCTTC. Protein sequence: CASSQAAYGYTF.

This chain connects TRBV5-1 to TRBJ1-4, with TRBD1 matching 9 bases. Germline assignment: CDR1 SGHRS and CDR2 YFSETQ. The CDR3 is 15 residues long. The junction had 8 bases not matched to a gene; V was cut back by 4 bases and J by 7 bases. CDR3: CASSQNGQGSEKLFF. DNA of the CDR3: TGCGCCAGCAGCCAGAATGGACAGGGGTCTGAAAAACTGTTTTTT.

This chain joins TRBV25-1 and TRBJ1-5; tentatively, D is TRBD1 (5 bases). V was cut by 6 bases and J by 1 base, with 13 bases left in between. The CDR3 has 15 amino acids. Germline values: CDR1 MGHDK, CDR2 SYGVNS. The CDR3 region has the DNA TGTGCCAGCAGCCAGGGACCGCTAAGCAATCAGCCCCAGCATTTT. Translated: CASSQGPLSNQPQHF.

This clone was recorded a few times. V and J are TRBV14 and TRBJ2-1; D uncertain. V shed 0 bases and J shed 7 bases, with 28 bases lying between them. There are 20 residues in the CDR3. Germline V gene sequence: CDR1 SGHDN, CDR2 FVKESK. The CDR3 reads CASSQESRSAYLRGWNEQFF. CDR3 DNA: TGTGCCAGCAGCCAAGAGAGTAGGTCGGCTTATCTCCGTGGTTGGAATGAGCAGTTCTTC.

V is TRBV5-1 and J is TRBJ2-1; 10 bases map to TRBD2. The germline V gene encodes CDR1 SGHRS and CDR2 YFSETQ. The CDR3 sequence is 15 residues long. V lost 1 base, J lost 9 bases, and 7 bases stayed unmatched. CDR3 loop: CASSLRLAGVGEQFF. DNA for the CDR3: TGCGCCAGCAGCTTGAGGCTAGCGGGAGTCGGTGAGCAGTTCTTC.

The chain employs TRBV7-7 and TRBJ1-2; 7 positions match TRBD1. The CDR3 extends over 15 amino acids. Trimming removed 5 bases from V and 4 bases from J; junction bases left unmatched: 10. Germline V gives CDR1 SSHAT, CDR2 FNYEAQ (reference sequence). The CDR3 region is CASSPIRGGIYGYTF. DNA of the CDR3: TGTGCCAGCAGCCCCATCAGGGGGGGCATCTATGGCTACACCTTC.

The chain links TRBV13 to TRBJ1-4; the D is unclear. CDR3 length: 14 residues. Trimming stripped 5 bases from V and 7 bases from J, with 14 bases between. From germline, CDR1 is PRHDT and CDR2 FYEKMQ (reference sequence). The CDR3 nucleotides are TGTGCCAGCAGCCTGGGTGCAGGACGTGAAAAACTGTTTTTT. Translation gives CASSLGAGREKLFF.

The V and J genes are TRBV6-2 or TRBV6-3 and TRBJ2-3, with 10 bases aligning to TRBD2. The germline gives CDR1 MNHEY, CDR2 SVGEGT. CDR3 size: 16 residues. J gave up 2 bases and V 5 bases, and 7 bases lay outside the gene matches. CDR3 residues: CASSPGLAENTDTQYF. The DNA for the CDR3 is TGTGCCAGCAGTCCCGGACTAGCGGAGAACACAGATACGCAGTATTTT.

In DNA, the CDR3 is TGCGCCAGCAGCTTGGCAGGGGCCGGCCAGCCCCAGCATTTT. It is translated as CASSLAGAGQPQHF. The chain has TRBV5-1 and TRBJ1-5, with D tentatively TRBD1 (6 bases). The CDR3 runs to 14 residues. The V end was cut by 0 bases, the J end by 7 bases, with 11 bases between. From germline, CDR1 is SGHRS and CDR2 YFSETQ. Looking up the rest from reference TRBV5-1 and TRBJ1-5 gives the full variable domain: KAGVTQTPRYLIKTRGQQVTLSCSPISGHRSVSWYQQTPGQGLQFLFEYFSETQRNKGNFPGRFSGRQFSNSRSEMNVSTLELGDSALYLCASSLAGAGQPQHFGDGTRLSIL.

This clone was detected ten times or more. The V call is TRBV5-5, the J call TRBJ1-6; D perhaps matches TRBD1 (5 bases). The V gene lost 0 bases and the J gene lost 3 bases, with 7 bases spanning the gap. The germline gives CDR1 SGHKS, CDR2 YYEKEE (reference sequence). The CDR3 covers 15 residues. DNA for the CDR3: TGTGCCAGCAGCTTGGCCACAGGCTATAATTCACCCCTCCACTTT. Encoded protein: CASSLATGYNSPLHF.

The CDR3 sequence is CASSQVGGKEAEQYF. The CDR3, as DNA: TGTGCCAGCAGCCAAGTTGGAGGGAAGGAAGCAGAGCAGTACTTC. J is TRBJ2-7 and V is TRBV3-1 (or the pseudogene TRBV3-2), with D possibly TRBD2 on 6 matching bases. This CDR3 is built from 15 residues. CDR1 and CDR2 from the germline V gene are LGHDT and YNNKEL (reference sequence). Between the trimmed V and J ends, which lost 1 base and 7 bases, there was a span of 17 bases.

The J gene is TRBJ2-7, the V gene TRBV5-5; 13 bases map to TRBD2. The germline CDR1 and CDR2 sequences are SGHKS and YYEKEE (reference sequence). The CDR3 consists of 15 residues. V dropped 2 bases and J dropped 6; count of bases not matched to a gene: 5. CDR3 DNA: TGTGCCAGCAGCTTTGGGACTAGCGGGAAAAGCGAGCAGTACTTC. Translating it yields CASSFGTSGKSEQYF. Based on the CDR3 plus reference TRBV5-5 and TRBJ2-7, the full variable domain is DAGVTQSPTHLIKTRGQQVTLRCSPISGHKSVSWYQQVLGQGPQFIFQYYEKEERGRGNFPDRFSARQFPNYSSELNVNALLLGDSALYLCASSFGTSGKSEQYFGPGTRLTVT.

The CDR3 region is CASSLAGTANNEQFF. DNA of the CDR3: TGTGCCAGCAGTTTAGCCGGAACAGCAAACAATGAGCAGTTCTTC. V gene TRBV28 combines with J gene TRBJ2-1; D remains ambiguous. The CDR3 is 15 residues long. Deletions cut 2 bases from V and 5 bases from J, with 13 bases between. CDR1 is MDHEN and CDR2 is SYDVKM in the germline V gene.

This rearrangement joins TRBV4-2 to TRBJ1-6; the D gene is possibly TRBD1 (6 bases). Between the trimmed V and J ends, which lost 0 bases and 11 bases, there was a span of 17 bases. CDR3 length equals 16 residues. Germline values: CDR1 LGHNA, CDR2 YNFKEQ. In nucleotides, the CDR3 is TGTGCCAGCAGCCAAGAGGGGGCGAATGGGGCAACACCCCTCCACTTT. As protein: CASSQEGANGATPLHF.

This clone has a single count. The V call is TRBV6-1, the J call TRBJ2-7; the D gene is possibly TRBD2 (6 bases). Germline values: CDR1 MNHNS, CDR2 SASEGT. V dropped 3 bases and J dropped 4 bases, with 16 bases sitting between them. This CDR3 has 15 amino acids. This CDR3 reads CASSDPGRGKYEQYF. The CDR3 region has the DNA TGTGCCAGCAGTGACCCGGGACGGGGGAAGTACGAGCAGTACTTC.